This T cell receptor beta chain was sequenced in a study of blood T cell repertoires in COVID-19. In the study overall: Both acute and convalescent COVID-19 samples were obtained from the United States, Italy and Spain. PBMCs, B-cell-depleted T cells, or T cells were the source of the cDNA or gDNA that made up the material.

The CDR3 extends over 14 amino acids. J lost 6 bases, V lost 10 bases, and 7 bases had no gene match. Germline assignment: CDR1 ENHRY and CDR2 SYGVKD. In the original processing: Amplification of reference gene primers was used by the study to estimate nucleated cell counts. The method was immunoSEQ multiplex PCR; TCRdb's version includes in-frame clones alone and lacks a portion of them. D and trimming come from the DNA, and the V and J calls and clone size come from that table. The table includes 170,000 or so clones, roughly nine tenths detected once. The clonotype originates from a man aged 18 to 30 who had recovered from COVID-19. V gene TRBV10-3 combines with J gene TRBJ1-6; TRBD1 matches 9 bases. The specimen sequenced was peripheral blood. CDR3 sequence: CATQVDRGNSPLHF. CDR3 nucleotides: TGTGCCACCCAGGTGGACAGGGGTAATTCACCCCTCCACTTT.